A selection of T cell receptor beta chains follows, all from one sample in a study of cytomegalovirus exposure and HLA in healthy donors. This table comes from immunoSEQ multiplex PCR, and its TCRdb copy is limited to in-frame clones, with some not included. The table records 150,000 to 200,000 clones, roughly 78% of them present only once. The sample taken for sequencing was PBMCs. Receptors were obtained from a woman in her twenties or thirties in good health and CMV-seropositive. Each CDR3 is given with its conserved first and last residue. D genes are given only for firm matches. Only part of the rows carry a size: once, few, many, or a class if the clone is expanded.

>NA|NA|TRBJ2-1|TRBV5-5
TGTGCCAGCAGCCGACAGTTTAGCTCCTACAATGAGCAGTTCTTC
CASSRQFSSYNEQFF
>few|TRBD2|TRBJ2-7|TRBV7-2
TGTGCCAGCAGACCAGAGCCCGGGACTAGCCACTACGAGCAGTACTTC
CASRPEPGTSHYEQYF
>NA|TRBD1|TRBJ1-2|TRBV29-1
TGCAGCGTGGGGGACAGGGCTAACTATGGCTACACCTTC
CSVGDRANYGYTF
>NA|NA|TRBJ2-7|TRBV29-1
TGCAGCGTTGAAGTGGGTCTAGGCGAGCAGTACTTC
CSVEVGLGEQYF
>few|NA|TRBJ2-5|TRBV21-1
TGTGCCAGCAGCAAAGGTCAGGGTAAGATCCAAGAGACCCAGTACTTC
CASSKGQGKIQETQYF
>NA|NA|TRBJ1-3|TRBV7-9
TGTGCCAGCAGCCCGCGATTGCCTGGAAACACCATATATTTT
CASSPRLPGNTIYF
>NA|NA|TRBJ1-2|TRBV15
TGTGCCACCAGCAGACCCCCCGCGGGGGGGGCCTATGGCTACACCTTC
CATSRPPAGGAYGYTF
>NA|NA|TRBJ2-5|TRBV2
TGTGCCAGCAGTGGCCCGGGAACGGAAGAGACCCAGTACTTC
CASSGPGTEETQYF
>NA|NA|TRBJ2-2|TRBV7-8
TGTGCCAGCAGCCAGGAGCGGATCCCGGACACCGGGGAGCTGTTTTTT
CASSQERIPDTGELFF
>NA|NA|TRBJ1-4|TRBV7-6
TGTGCCAGCAGCTCACTTTGGGGGGAAGTTAATGAAAAACTGTTTTTT
CASSSLWGEVNEKLFF
>NA|NA|TRBJ1-2|TRBV7-8
TGTGCCAGCAGCCCCAAGTGGGGGCTTTCCTATGGCTACACCTTC
CASSPKWGLSYGYTF
>NA|TRBD1|TRBJ2-1|TRBV11-3
TGTGCCAGCGGCATGAGGGGGCTACCCAAAGAGCAGTTCTTC
CASGMRGLPKEQFF
>once|TRBD2|TRBJ2-1|TRBV5-1
TGCGCCAGCGGACTAAGCGGGGGGTACAATGAGCAGTTCTTC
CASGLSGGYNEQFF
>NA|NA|TRBJ2-7|TRBV5-1
TGCGCCAGCAGCTTCGGGGGTTACGAGCAGTACTTC
CASSFGGYEQYF
>NA|NA|TRBJ2-3|TRBV19
TGTGCCAGTAGTGGGTCGGGGGACGGTACGCAGTATTTT
CASSGSGDGTQYF
>NA|NA|TRBJ1-3|TRBV7-6
TGTGCCAGCAGCTTAGCCTACACAACTACTGGAAACACCATATATTTT
CASSLAYTTTGNTIYF
>NA|TRBD2|TRBJ2-7|TRBV11-2
TGTGCCAGCAGCTTGAGCGGGAGGGCCGGGGGTGAGCAGTACTTC
CASSLSGRAGGEQYF
>NA|NA|TRBJ2-2|TRBV5-6
TGTGCCAGCAGCTTGGTTTCCCGACAGACGAACACCGGGGAGCTGTTTTTT
CASSLVSRQTNTGELFF
>NA|TRBD1|TRBJ1-2|TRBV4-3
TGCGCCAGCAGCCAAGATCTGGGGCGACAGGGGGATGGCTACACCTTC
CASSQDLGRQGDGYTF
>NA|NA|TRBJ1-2|TRBV7-9
TGTGCCAGCAGCTCAACAATGCCGTCGTCGATGGGGGCATACTATGGCTACACCTTC
CASSSTMPSSMGAYYGYTF
>NA|NA|TRBJ1-5|TRBV6-6
TGTGCCAGCAGTTACAGAATTATTGCGGGTAATCAGCCCCAGCATTTT
CASSYRIIAGNQPQHF
>few|TRBD1|TRBJ1-6|TRBV19
TGTGCCAGTACAGGGGGTCATTATAATTCACCCCTCCACTTT
CASTGGHYNSPLHF
>NA|NA|TRBJ2-7|TRBV25-1
TGTGCCAGCAGTGAATTCAGTGGATCCGGGAACTCCTACGAGCAGTACTTC
CASSEFSGSGNSYEQYF
>NA|NA|TRBJ2-7|TRBV11-3
TGTGCCAGCAGCCCGAGGACAGTTCCCTACGAGCAGTACTTC
CASSPRTVPYEQYF